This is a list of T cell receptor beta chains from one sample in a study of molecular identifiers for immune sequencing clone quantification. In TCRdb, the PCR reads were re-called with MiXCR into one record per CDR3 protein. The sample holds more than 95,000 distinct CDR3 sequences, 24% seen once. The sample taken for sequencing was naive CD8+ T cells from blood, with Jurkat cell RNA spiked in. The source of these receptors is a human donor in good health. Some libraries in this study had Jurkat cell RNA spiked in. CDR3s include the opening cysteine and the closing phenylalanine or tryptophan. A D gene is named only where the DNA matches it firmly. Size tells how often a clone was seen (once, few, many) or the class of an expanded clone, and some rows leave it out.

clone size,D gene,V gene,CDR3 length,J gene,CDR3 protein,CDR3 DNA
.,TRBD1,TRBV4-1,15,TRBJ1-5,CASSHQTGGRWPQDF,TGCGCCAGCAGCCATCAGACAGGGGGGAGATGGCCCCAGGATTTT
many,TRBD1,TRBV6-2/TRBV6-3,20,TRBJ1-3,CASSYDFPAPDRTSGNTIYF,TGTGCCAGCAGTTACGACTTTCCGGCACCGGACAGGACTTCGGGAAACACCATATATTTT
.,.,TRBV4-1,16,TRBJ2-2,CASSQGVGPGPGELFF,TGCGCCAGCAGCCAAGGAGTAGGCCCGGGGCCCGGGGAGCTGTTTTTT
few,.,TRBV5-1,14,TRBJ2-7,CASSFTELTYEQYF,TGCGCCAGCAGCTTTACAGAACTGACCTACGAGCAGTACTTC
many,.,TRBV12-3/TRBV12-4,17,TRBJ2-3,CASSLSFRTSTGDTQYF,TGTGCCAGCAGTTTGAGCTTCAGGACCTCTACCGGAGATACGCAGTATTTT
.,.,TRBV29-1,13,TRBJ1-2,CSVERQDAGSYTF,TGCAGCGTCGAGCGACAGGACGCAGGAAGTTACACCTTC
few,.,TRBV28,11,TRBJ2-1,CASSLTREQFF,TGTGCCAGCAGTTTAACCCGTGAGCAGTTCTTC
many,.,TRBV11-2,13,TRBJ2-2,CASSLGPTGELFF,TGTGCCAGCAGCTTAGGGCCCACCGGGGAGCTGTTTTTT
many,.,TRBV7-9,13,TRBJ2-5,CASRSPLGETQYF,TGTGCCAGCAGGTCGCCTCTCGGTGAGACCCAGTACTTC
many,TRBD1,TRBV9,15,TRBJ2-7,CASSPPGTGFYEQYF,TGTGCCAGCAGCCCCCCCGGGACAGGGTTCTACGAGCAGTACTTC
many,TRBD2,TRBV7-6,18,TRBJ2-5,CASSPRTSGGEYQETQYF,TGTGCCAGCAGCCCGAGGACTAGCGGGGGGGAGTACCAAGAGACCCAGTACTTC
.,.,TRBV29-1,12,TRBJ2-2,CSVEQNTGELFF,TGCAGCGTTGAACAGAACACCGGGGAGCTGTTTTTT
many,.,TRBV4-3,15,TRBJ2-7,CASSQDYGLAYEQYF,TGCGCCAGCAGCCAAGACTACGGATTAGCCTACGAGCAGTACTTC
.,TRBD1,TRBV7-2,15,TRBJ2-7,CASSLEGTVSYEQYF,TGTGCCAGCAGCTTAGAGGGGACAGTCTCCTACGAGCAGTACTTC
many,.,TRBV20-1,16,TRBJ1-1,CSARDWVLRLNTEAFF,TGCAGTGCTAGAGATTGGGTGCTGCGACTGAACACTGAAGCTTTCTTT
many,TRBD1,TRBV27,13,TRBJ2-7,CASRGQEFYEQYF,TGTGCCAGCAGGGGACAGGAGTTCTACGAGCAGTACTTC
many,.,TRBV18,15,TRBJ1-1,CASSPIVQLNTEAFF,TGTGCCAGCTCACCAATTGTACAGCTTAACACTGAAGCTTTCTTT
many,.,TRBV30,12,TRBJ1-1,CAWSYLHTEAFF,TGTGCCTGGAGTTATCTCCACACTGAAGCTTTCTTT
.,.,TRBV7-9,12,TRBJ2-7,CASSQRPYEQYF,TGTGCCAGCAGCCAGAGACCCTACGAGCAATACTTC
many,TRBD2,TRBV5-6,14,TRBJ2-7,CASSFLAGGGEQYF,TGTGCCAGCAGCTTCCTAGCGGGGGGCGGTGAGCAGTACTTC
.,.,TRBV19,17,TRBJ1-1,CASSSDIDWQLNAEAFF,TGTGCCAGTAGTAGCGACATCGATTGGCAGTTGAACGCTGAAGCTTTCTTT
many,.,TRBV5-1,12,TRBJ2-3,CASSFPGDTQYF,TGCGCCAGCAGCTTCCCAGGAGATACGCAGTATTTT
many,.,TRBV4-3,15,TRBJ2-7,CASSQARASGYEQYF,TGCGCCAGCAGCCAAGCCAGGGCGAGCGGCTACGAGCAGTACTTC
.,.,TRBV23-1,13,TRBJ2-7,CASCNRVRDEQYF,TGCGCCAGCTGTAACAGGGTGCGCGACGAGCAGTACTTC
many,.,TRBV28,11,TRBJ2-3,CATHWEDTQYF,TGTGCCACCCACTGGGAGGATACGCAGTATTTT
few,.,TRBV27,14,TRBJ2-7,CASSLASGAYEQYF,TGTGCCAGCAGTTTAGCTTCAGGTGCCTACGAGCAGTACTTC
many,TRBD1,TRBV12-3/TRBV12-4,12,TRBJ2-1,CALRGQGDEQFF,TGTGCCCTCAGAGGACAGGGGGATGAGCAGTTCTTC
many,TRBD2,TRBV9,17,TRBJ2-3,CASSVSAGLTLGDTQYF,TGTGCCAGCAGCGTATCCGCGGGACTAACCCTGGGAGATACGCAGTATTTT
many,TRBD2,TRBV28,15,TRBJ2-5,CASWGRLAGQETQYF,TGTGCCAGCTGGGGGCGACTAGCGGGACAAGAGACCCAGTACTTC
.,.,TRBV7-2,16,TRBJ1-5,CASSPLAENSNQPQHF,TGTGCCAGCAGCCCGTTGGCGGAGAATAGCAATCAGCCCCAGCATTTT
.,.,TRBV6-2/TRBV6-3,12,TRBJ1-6,CASSYGSPGLHF,TGTGCCAGCAGTTACGGGTCACCGGGCCTCCACTTT
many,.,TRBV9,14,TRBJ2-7,CASSARDAHYEQYF,TGTGCCAGCAGCGCCCGGGACGCCCACTACGAGCAGTACTTC
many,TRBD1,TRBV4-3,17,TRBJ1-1,CASSPGATGQKNTEAFF,TGCGCCAGCAGTCCAGGCGCCACGGGACAGAAGAACACTGAAGCTTTCTTT
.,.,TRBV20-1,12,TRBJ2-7,CSAMKGEGEQYF,TGCAGTGCTATGAAGGGAGAGGGTGAGCAGTACTTC
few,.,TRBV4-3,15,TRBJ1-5,CASSQDRRGYQPQHF,TGCGCCAGCAGCCAAGATAGACGAGGTTATCAGCCCCAGCATTTT
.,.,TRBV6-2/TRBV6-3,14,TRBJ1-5,CASSPLGPAPPPPF,TGTGCCAGCAGTCCCCTGGGGCCGGCTCCGCCCCCGCCTTTT
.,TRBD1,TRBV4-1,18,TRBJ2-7,CASSQGPGTGGLSYEQYF,TGCGCCAGCAGCCAAGGACCCGGGACAGGGGGCCTCTCCTACGAGCAGTACTTC
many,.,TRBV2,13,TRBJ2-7,CASSYNRPYEQYF,TGTGCCAGCAGTTATAACCGGCCCTACGAGCAGTACTTC
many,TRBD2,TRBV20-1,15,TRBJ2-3,CSARDFSGVTDTQYF,TGCAGTGCTAGAGATTTTAGCGGGGTGACGGATACGCAGTATTTT
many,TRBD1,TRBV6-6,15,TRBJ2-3,CASSQTGGIVVTQYF,TGTGCCAGCAGTCAGACAGGGGGCATCGTGGTTACGCAGTATTTT
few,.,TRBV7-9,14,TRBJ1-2,CASSPGQTAYGYTF,TGTGCCAGCAGCCCGGGACAAACCGCGTATGGCTACACCTTC